This T cell receptor beta chain was recovered during a study of OX40 agonist ivuxolimab in advanced cancers. The CDR3 covers 14 residues. The germline V gene encodes CDR1 MDHEN and CDR2 SYDVKM. V was shortened by 1 base and J by 4 bases, with 10 bases between the two germline ends. Produced via immunoSEQ multiplex PCR; TCRdb's table is partial and in-frame only. The sample carries some 150,000 clones, just over 90% recorded once. This clonotype was sampled from an adult with an advanced solid tumor such as melanoma, head and neck, liver or kidney cancer. The chain links TRBV28 to TRBJ1-1; no reliable D call. This material consisted of CD4+ or CD8+ T cells sorted from blood, taken in a trial of the OX40 agonist ivuxolimab. The CDR3 DNA follows: TGTGCCAGCAGTTTATTCCCCCGACCCACTGAAGCTTTCTTT. The encoded protein is CASSLFPRPTEAFF. Looking up the rest from reference TRBV28 and TRBJ1-1 gives the full variable domain: DVKVTQSSRYLVKRTGEKVFLECVQDMDHENMFWYRQDPGLGLRLIYFSYDVKMKEKGDIPEGYSVSREKKERFSLILESASTNQTSMYLCASSLFPRPTEAFFGQGTRLTVV.